This TCR beta chain appears in the sequencing data of a study of blood T cell repertoires in COVID-19. Study as a whole: From the United States, Italy and Spain came samples of acute and convalescent COVID-19. In each case, the material was cDNA or gDNA derived from T cells, B-cell-depleted T cells, or PBMCs.

Original analysis: Amplifying reference gene primers gave estimates of nucleated cell counts. Sequenced by immunoSEQ multiplex PCR; TCRdb stores in-frame clones only, minus some. For V, J and clone size, that table is used; D and trimming come from the DNA. The table includes 200,000 to 300,000 clones, approximately 86% detected once. Trimming shortened V by 1 base and J by 8 bases, and 18 bases separated the two germline ends. Germline V gene data show CDR1 as LGHNA and CDR2 as YNFKEQ. CDR3 size: 16 residues. This clonotype was obtained from a woman in her sixties with active or convalescent COVID-19. The genes are TRBV4-2 and TRBJ2-4, with D tentatively TRBD2 (5 bases). The material sequenced was peripheral blood. The CDR3 protein is CASSQGWIGLRDIQYF. CDR3 DNA sequence: TGTGCCAGCAGCCAAGGTTGGATTGGACTTAGAGACATTCAGTACTTC.